This T cell receptor (beta chain) was found in a study of T cells after posttransplantation cyclophosphamide. Methotrexate plus calcineurin inhibitor accompanied controls' myeloablative marrow transplants; sampling was 1 year later. TCRdb keeps only in-frame clones here, not all; method: immunoSEQ multiplex PCR. The sample comprises around 17,000 clones, around 80% of which are singletons, and 2.5% to 3% rests with the top ten. Germline CDR1 is SGHAT and CDR2 is FQNNGV. CDR3 length: 15 amino acids. Deletions cut 0 bases from V and 2 bases from J, with 9 bases between. Specimen: PBMCs, collected around 59 weeks after allogeneic stem cell transplant with calcineurin inhibitor and methotrexate. This chain joins TRBV11-2 and TRBJ2-3; D not certain. The clonotype originates from a male patient between 25 and 39 years old who received an allogeneic stem cell transplant from an unrelated donor, was CMV-positive, and had acute and chronic GVHD. Some T cells may arise from the graft donor. Here the CDR3 reads CASSLEIQNTDTQYF. DNA of the CDR3: TGTGCCAGCAGCTTAGAAATCCAGAACACAGATACGCAGTATTTT.